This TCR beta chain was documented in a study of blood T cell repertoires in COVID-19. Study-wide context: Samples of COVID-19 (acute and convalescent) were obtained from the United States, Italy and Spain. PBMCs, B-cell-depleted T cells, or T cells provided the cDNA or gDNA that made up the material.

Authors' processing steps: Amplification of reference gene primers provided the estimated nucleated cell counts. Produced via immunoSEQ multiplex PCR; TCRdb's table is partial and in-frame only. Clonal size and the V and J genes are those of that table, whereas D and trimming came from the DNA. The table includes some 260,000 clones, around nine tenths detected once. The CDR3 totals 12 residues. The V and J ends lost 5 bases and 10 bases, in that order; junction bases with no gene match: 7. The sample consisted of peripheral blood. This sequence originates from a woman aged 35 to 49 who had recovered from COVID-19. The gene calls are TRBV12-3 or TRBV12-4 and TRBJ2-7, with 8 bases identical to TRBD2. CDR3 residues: CASSPGTREQYF. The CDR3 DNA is TGTGCCAGCAGTCCCGGGACTAGAGAACAGTACTTC.